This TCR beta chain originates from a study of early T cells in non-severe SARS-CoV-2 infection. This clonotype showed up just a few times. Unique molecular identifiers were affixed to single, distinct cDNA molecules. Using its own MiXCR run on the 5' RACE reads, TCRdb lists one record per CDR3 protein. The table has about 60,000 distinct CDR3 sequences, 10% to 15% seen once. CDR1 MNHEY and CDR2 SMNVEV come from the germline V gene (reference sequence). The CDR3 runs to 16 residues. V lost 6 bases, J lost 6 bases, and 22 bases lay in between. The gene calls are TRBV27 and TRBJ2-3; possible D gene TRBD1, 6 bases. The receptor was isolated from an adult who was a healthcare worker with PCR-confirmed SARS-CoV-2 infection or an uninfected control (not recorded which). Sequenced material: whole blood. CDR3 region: CASSTPLKDRRDTQYF. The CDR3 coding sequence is TGTGCCAGCAGCACGCCCCTTAAAGACAGGCGCGATACGCAGTATTTT.